This T cell receptor beta chain was found in a study of blood T cell repertoires in COVID-19. Study-level background: Researchers got acute and convalescent COVID-19 samples from the United States, Italy and Spain. PBMCs, B-cell-depleted T cells, or T cells provided the cDNA or gDNA that made up the material.

As processed by the authors: Nucleated cell counts were estimated from reference gene primer amplification. Libraries were prepared by immunoSEQ multiplex PCR; TCRdb keeps only in-frame clonotypes and omits some of them. V, J and clone size derive from that table, while D and trimming were established from the DNA sequence. This table has around 64,000 clones, around 86% appearing once. V was cut by 5 bases and J by 0 bases, with 14 bases left in between. Germline V gene data show CDR1 as SGHTA and CDR2 as FQGNSA. The CDR3 sequence is 16 residues long. The specimen was peripheral blood. The source is a young woman with acute or convalescent COVID-19. The chain has TRBV7-2 and TRBJ2-1; D may be TRBD2 (6 bases). The DNA of the CDR3 is TGTGCCAGCAGCAATAGCGGAAGGAGCTCCTACAATGAGCAGTTCTTC. Translated, it gives CASSNSGRSSYNEQFF. Full variable domain (outside the CDR3, taken from reference TRBV7-2 and TRBJ2-1): GAGVSQSPSNKVTEKGKDVELRCDPISGHTALYWYRQSLGQGLEFLIYFQGNSAPDKSGLPSDRFSAERTGGSVSTLTIQRTQQEDSAVYLCASSNSGRSSYNEQFFGPGTRLTVL.